This TCR beta chain was sequenced in a study of blood T cell repertoires in COVID-19. Only in-frame clones appear in the TCRdb table, and some are missing; sequencing was by immunoSEQ multiplex PCR. The data contain some 210,000 clones, about 86% of them singletons. V was clipped by 6 bases and J by 7 bases; unmatched bases: 7. This CDR3 has 15 amino acids. The clonotype comes from a man aged 50 to 60 with active or convalescent COVID-19. Sequencing input: peripheral blood. The chain carries TRBV23-1 and TRBJ1-5; TRBD1 agrees at 12 bases. TRBV23-1 is designated an ORF whose function remains uncertain. The CDR3 DNA follows: TGCGCCAGCAGAGCCCGGGACAGGGGGCGACAGCCCCAGCATTTT. Translated, it gives CASRARDRGRQPQHF.